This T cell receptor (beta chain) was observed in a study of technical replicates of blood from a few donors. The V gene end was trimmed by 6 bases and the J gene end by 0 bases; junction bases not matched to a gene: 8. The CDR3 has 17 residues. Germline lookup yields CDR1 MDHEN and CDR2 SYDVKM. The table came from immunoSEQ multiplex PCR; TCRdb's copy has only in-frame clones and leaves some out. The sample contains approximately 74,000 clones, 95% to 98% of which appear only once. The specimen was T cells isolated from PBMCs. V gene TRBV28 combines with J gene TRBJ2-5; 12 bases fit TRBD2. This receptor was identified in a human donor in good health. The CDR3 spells CASRRTSGASYQETQYF. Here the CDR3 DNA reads TGTGCCAGCAGGAGGACTAGCGGGGCCTCGTACCAAGAGACCCAGTACTTC. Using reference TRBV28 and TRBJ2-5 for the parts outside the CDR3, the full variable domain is DVKVTQSSRYLVKRTGEKVFLECVQDMDHENMFWYRQDPGLGLRLIYFSYDVKMKEKGDIPEGYSVSREKKERFSLILESASTNQTSMYLCASRRTSGASYQETQYFGPGTRLLVL.